This TCR beta chain was recovered during a study of Ad26.COV2.S vaccination and SARS-CoV-2 variants. The CDR3 runs 15 residues. Germline CDR1 and CDR2: MGHRA and YSYEKL. V was shortened by 1 base and J by 0 bases, with 9 bases between the two germline ends. The study's findings and limits: Vaccine recipients posted higher spike-specific TCR breadth than their placebo counterparts. Once vaccination had occurred, spike-specific CD8+ and CD4+ T cell responses reportedly showed substantial breadth. Comparable non-spike TCR breadth was observed in vaccine and placebo recipients. Responses of T cells in total may have been underestimated by the TCR breadth and depth analyses.

As concerns this clone: Its cognate antigen is unknown.

Assay: immunoSEQ multiplex PCR; the TCRdb copy retains only in-frame clones and omits some. The data show roughly 100,000 clones, over 60% seen once. V usage is TRBV4-1 and J usage is TRBJ1-1, with D unclear. This clonotype was sampled from a human donor who had recovered from COVID-19. This specimen was peripheral blood, taken after recovery from COVID-19. The CDR3 region has the DNA TGCGCCAGCAGCCAAGTCGGCCGGGTGAACACTGAAGCTTTCTTT. Its translation is CASSQVGRVNTEAFF.